This TCR beta chain was captured in a study of CD8+ T cells in alopecia areata. Study observations and caveats: In scalp samples, resident alphabeta T cells of normal skin are also sequenced. Clonality exceeded that of normal scalp in lesional scalp, most notably in alopecia totalis/universalis.

The authors sorted CD4+ and CD8+ T cells from PBMCs. The length of the CDR3 is 15 residues. Germline V gene data show CDR1 as SGHRS and CDR2 as YFSETQ. V trimming: 4 bases; J trimming: 3 bases; junction bases outside the gene matches: 9. As for this clone: Its antigen is undetermined.

Once RNA had been extracted, it was reverse transcribed into cDNA to act as the sequencing template. Only in-frame clones appear in the TCRdb table, and some are missing; sequencing was by immunoSEQ multiplex PCR. The table has roughly 23,000 clones, 40% to 65% seen once. Sample: NKG2D-high CD8+ T cells sorted from blood. V gene TRBV5-1 combines with J gene TRBJ1-2, with TRBD1 identical over 7 bases. The TCR sequence derives from a human donor with alopecia areata. The CDR3 here is CASSATGTRYYGYTF. CDR3 nucleotide sequence: TGCGCCAGCAGCGCGACAGGGACTCGGTACTATGGCTACACCTTC.